This T cell receptor beta chain was identified during a study of PD-L1 blockade in urothelial cancer. Study at large: Each blood sample yielded a median of about 150,000 T cells.

Measured with immunoSEQ multiplex PCR; TCRdb has only the in-frame clones, and not every one. The repertoire holds 25,000 to 30,000 clones, with approximately 86% as singletons. The CDR3 loop spans 17 amino acids. The source was PBMCs, collected around atezolizumab (anti-PD-L1) treatment. The chain employs TRBV7-5 and TRBJ2-2; the table calls TRBD2, which could not be checked here. TRBV7-5 is a pseudogene. This clonotype originated in a middle-aged man with urothelial cancer. The DNA for the CDR3 is TGTGCCAGAAGCTGTCCCGGGACTGCCGTGGAAACCGGGGAGCTGTTTTTT. It translates to CARSCPGTAVETGELFF.